This TCR beta chain was found in a study of T cell changes during pregnancy in multiple sclerosis. Repertoires were generated with immunoSEQ multiplex PCR, while TCRdb's copy carries only in-frame clones and drops some. The sample includes around 57,000 clones, roughly 93% of them seen just once. With V trimmed by 4 bases and J by 2 bases, 5 bases remained unmatched. Per the germline V gene, CDR1 is LNHNV and CDR2 is YYDKDF (reference sequence). This CDR3 has 15 amino acids. This clonotype was obtained from a female donor with multiple sclerosis, enrolled in a pregnancy study. The sequenced sample was peripheral blood, obtained in the second trimester of pregnancy. The J gene is TRBJ2-1, the V gene TRBV15; 7 bases map to TRBD1. In nucleotides, the CDR3 is TGTGCCACCAGCACATCTCAGGGGGCCTACAATGAGCAGTTCTTC. It encodes CATSTSQGAYNEQFF.